These 10 T cell receptor beta chains share one sample of origin, sequenced in a study of OX40 agonist ivuxolimab in advanced cancers. Clones were read by immunoSEQ multiplex PCR, and TCRdb kept only the in-frame ones, dropping some. Found here are about 83,000 clones, about 89% of them singletons; the top ten hold under 9.5%. The sample here was CD4+ or CD8+ T cells sorted from blood, taken in a trial of the OX40 agonist ivuxolimab. These receptors originate from an adult with an advanced solid tumor such as melanoma, head and neck, liver or kidney cancer.

This rearrangement joins TRBV30 to TRBJ1-1; the D gene is possibly TRBD1 (5 bases). Germline CDR1 reads GTSNPN; CDR2 reads SVGIG (reference sequence). This CDR3 is 13 amino acids long. The V and J ends lost 4 bases and 1 base respectively, with 10 bases between them. The CDR3 DNA is TGTGCCTGGAATGTTGGGGGGAACACTGAAGCTTTCTTT. Translated: CAWNVGGNTEAFF. Full variable domain (missing parts from reference TRBV30 and TRBJ1-1): SQTIHQWPATLVQPVGSPLSLECTVEGTSNPNLYWYRQAAGRGLQLLFYSVGIGQISSEVPQNLSASRPQDRQFILSSKKLLLSDSGFYLCAWNVGGNTEAFFGQGTRLTVV.

The count of this clone is one. The chain is built from TRBV4-1 and TRBJ2-1, with 8 bases aligning to TRBD1. The V segment lost 1 base and the J segment 8 bases; nucleotides outside the gene matches: 7. The CDR3 consists of 15 residues. Germline CDR1 and CDR2: MGHRA and YSYEKL. Here the CDR3 DNA reads TGCGCCAGCAGCCAAGGCAGGGGGCCCTTGGATGAGCAGTTCTTC. This gives the protein CASSQGRGPLDEQFF.

This chain connects TRBV13 to TRBJ2-6; 7 bases agree with TRBD1. Germline CDR1 and CDR2: PRHDT and FYEKMQ (reference sequence). V lost 4 bases to trimming and J lost 3 bases; unmatched junction nucleotides: 6. The CDR3 extends over 16 amino acids. CDR3 region: CASSSTGTVGANVLTF. The DNA for the CDR3 is TGTGCCAGCAGCTCCACTGGGACAGTTGGGGCCAACGTCCTGACTTTC.

This rearrangement joins TRBV4-2 to TRBJ2-2; the D call may be TRBD1 or TRBD2 (6 bases each). Germline CDR1 and CDR2: LGHNA and YNFKEQ. The germline V and J ends were trimmed by 2 bases and 4 bases, with 20 bases remaining between them. This CDR3 contains 18 residues. The CDR3 loop is CASSQRPLQGTLTGELFF. As DNA, the CDR3 is TGTGCCAGCAGCCAACGCCCACTTCAGGGGACTCTCACCGGGGAGCTGTTTTTT.

This CDR3 is CASSLALAGGATDTQYF. The CDR3 DNA reads TGTGCCAGCAGCTTAGCTCTGGCGGGAGGAGCGACAGATACGCAGTATTTT. The V call is TRBV7-9, the J call TRBJ2-3; 8 nucleotides line up with TRBD2. CDR1 and CDR2 from the germline V gene are SEHNR and FQNEAQ (reference sequence). The CDR3 contains 17 residues. The V gene end was trimmed by 0 bases and the J gene end by 3 bases; junction bases not matched to a gene: 8.

This chain uses TRBV2 with TRBJ1-5; D not certain. The CDR3 is 14 residues long. V was pared by 3 bases and J by 0 bases, with 6 bases between. The germline V gene has CDR1 SNHLY and CDR2 FYNNEI. In DNA form, the CDR3 reads TGTGCCAGCAGTGATGCGGGTAGCAATCAGCCCCAGCATTTT. As protein: CASSDAGSNQPQHF. Supplemented by reference TRBV2 and TRBJ1-5, the full variable domain reads EPEVTQTPSHQVTQMGQEVILRCVPISNHLYFYWYRQILGQKVEFLVSFYNNEISEKSEIFDDQFSVERPDGSNFTLKIRSTKLEDSAMYFCASSDAGSNQPQHFGDGTRLSIL.

CDR3: CASPTRRYGYTF. CDR3 in DNA: TGTGCCAGCCCAACCAGACGGTATGGCTACACCTTC. The rearrangement joins TRBV27 to TRBJ1-2; D unclear. CDR1 and CDR2 from the germline V gene are MNHEY and SMNVEV (reference sequence). The germline V and J ends were trimmed by 8 bases and 5 bases, with 12 bases remaining between them. This CDR3 region has 12 residues.

The V gene is TRBV2, the J gene TRBJ2-7, with 7 positions matching TRBD2. V lost 7 bases, J lost 3 bases, and 9 bases stayed unmatched. Germline-derived CDR1 and CDR2 are SNHLY and FYNNEI. The length of the CDR3 is 14 residues. Written as DNA, the CDR3 is TGTGCCAGCAATCCTAGCGGAACTGGCTACGAGCAGTACGTC. It is translated as CASNPSGTGYEQYV.

The gene calls are TRBV7-2 and TRBJ2-3, with 8 positions matching TRBD1. V was pared by 5 bases and J by 0 bases, with 7 bases of the junction left unmatched. Germline lookup yields CDR1 SGHTA and CDR2 FQGNSA. The CDR3 extends over 16 amino acids. The CDR3 sequence is CASSRSRGPSTDTQYF. The CDR3 DNA sequence: TGTGCCAGCAGCCGTTCCAGGGGGCCGAGCACAGATACGCAGTATTTT.

The genes are TRBV13 and TRBJ2-3; D is uncertain. The germline V gene has CDR1 PRHDT and CDR2 FYEKMQ (reference sequence). The CDR3 contains 12 residues. Trimming left V 4 bases short and J 5 bases short, with 7 bases between. Here the CDR3 reads CASSYAQDTQYF. The CDR3 bases are TGTGCCAGCAGCTACGCACAAGATACGCAGTATTTT.